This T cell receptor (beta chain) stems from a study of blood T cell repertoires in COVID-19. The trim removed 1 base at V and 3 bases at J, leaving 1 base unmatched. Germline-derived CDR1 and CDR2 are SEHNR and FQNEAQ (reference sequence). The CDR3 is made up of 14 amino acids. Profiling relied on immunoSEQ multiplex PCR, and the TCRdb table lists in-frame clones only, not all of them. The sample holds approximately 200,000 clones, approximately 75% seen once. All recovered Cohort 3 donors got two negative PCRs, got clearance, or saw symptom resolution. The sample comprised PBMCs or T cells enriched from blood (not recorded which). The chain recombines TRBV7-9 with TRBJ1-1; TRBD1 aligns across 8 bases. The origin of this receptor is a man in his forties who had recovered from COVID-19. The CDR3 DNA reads TGTGCCAGCAGCTTAGGACAGGGGCACACTGAAGCTTTCTTT. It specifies CASSLGQGHTEAFF.